A single sample is the source of the 10 T cell receptor beta chains below, sequenced in a study of radiotherapy plus CTLA-4 blockade in lung cancer (dated by TCRdb to the late 2010s). Library method: the immunoSEQ multiplex PCR assay. TCRdb obtained this table from immuneACCESS and retained in-frame rearrangements with V and J assigned. These tables miss some clones; where compared with another copy, unresolved V genes account for less than half of the shortfall, and the remainder is unexplained. Present in this sample are fewer than 65,000 clones, around 79% of which were seen just once. Of the sample, 2% to 3% falls within the top ten clones. This specimen was peripheral blood, taken from a patient treated with radiotherapy plus ipilimumab. The receptors stem from a human donor with non-small cell lung cancer whose response to radiotherapy plus ipilimumab could not be evaluated.

V is TRBV2 and J is TRBJ2-1; D perhaps matches TRBD2 (5 bases). With 1 base removed from V and 4 bases from J, the gap between germline ends came to 14 bases. CDR1 is SNHLY, CDR2 FYNNEI, per germline. This CDR3 spans 16 amino acids. CDR3 region: CASSEDSGKGYNEQFF. The CDR3 DNA sequence: TGTGCCAGCAGTGAAGATTCGGGAAAGGGATACAATGAGCAGTTCTTC. Using reference TRBV2 and TRBJ2-1 for the parts outside the CDR3, the full variable domain is EPEVTQTPSHQVTQMGQEVILRCVPISNHLYFYWYRQILGQKVEFLVSFYNNEISEKSEIFDDQFSVERPDGSNFTLKIRSTKLEDSAMYFCASSEDSGKGYNEQFFGPGTRLTVL.

This clone was counted between two and nine times. The V gene is TRBV18, the J gene TRBJ1-1; perhaps TRBD1 as D (5 bases). The CDR3 contains 15 residues. Germline CDR1 KGHSH, CDR2 LQKENI. Trimming stripped 5 bases from V and 0 bases from J, with 13 bases between. CDR3 loop: CASSTRQRMNTEAFF. The CDR3 DNA follows: TGTGCCAGCTCAACGCGACAGAGGATGAACACTGAAGCTTTCTTT.

This clone was seen once. The chain carries TRBV19 and TRBJ1-5, with D uncertain. Germline V lookup: CDR1 LNHDA, CDR2 SQIVND (reference sequence). Trimming took 0 bases from V and 7 from J, leaving 7 bases between them. This CDR3 comprises 13 residues. The CDR3 loop reads CASSIDREQPQHF. Written as DNA, the CDR3 is TGTGCCAGTAGTATAGATCGGGAGCAGCCCCAGCATTTT.

The chain couples TRBV6-1 to TRBJ1-5, with 9 bases aligning to TRBD1. From germline, CDR1 is MNHNS and CDR2 SASEGT. Unmatched junction bases numbered 4, after V lost 5 bases and J lost 2 bases. This CDR3 comprises 15 residues. The CDR3 DNA reads TGTGCCAGCAGTCGGACAGGGGCCGGCAATCAGCCCCAGCATTTT. It codes for CASSRTGAGNQPQHF.

This clone is a singleton in its sample. V gene TRBV7-2 combines with J gene TRBJ2-7; TRBD1 might be the D (6 bases). Germline-derived CDR1 and CDR2 are SGHTA and FQGNSA. The V and J ends lost 4 bases and 3 bases respectively, with 10 bases between them. This CDR3 is built from 13 residues. The CDR3: CASSYQGNYEQYF. As DNA, the CDR3 is TGTGCCAGCAGCTACCAGGGGAACTACGAGCAGTACTTC.

On this clone: This specimen includes other DNA sequences encoding the same CDR3. This sequence joins TRBV5-1 and TRBJ2-7; a weak D match, TRBD1 (6 bases). Trimming removed 7 bases from V and 7 bases from J, with 15 bases in between. CDR3 length: 12 amino acids. The V gene's germline CDR1 is SGHRS and CDR2 YFSETQ. The DNA for the CDR3 is TGCGCCAGCGGTGAACAGGGTCGAGAGCAGTACTTC. Residues: CASGEQGREQYF.

This clone was seen more than once but under ten times. The chain recombines TRBV30 with TRBJ2-3; D might be TRBD2 (5 bases). Germline lookup yields CDR1 GTSNPN and CDR2 SVGIG (reference sequence). Trimming pared 1 base from V and 0 bases from J, leaving 8 bases between. The CDR3 totals 14 residues. The CDR3 DNA reads TGTGCCTGGAGTGCGGGATCTAGCACAGATACGCAGTATTTT. This encodes CAWSAGSSTDTQYF.

The chain combines TRBV7-2 with TRBJ2-7; D is ambiguous. In germline, CDR1 is SGHTA, CDR2 FQGNSA. Deletions cut 1 base from V and 2 bases from J, with 9 bases between. The CDR3 has 14 residues. The CDR3 coding sequence is TGTGCCAGCAGCTTAGGGGCCGCAACCTACGAGCAGTACTTC. It specifies CASSLGAATYEQYF.

The chain combines TRBV4-3 with TRBJ2-3; D is possibly TRBD2 (6 bases). Looked up from germline, CDR1 is LGHNA and CDR2 is YSLEER. Trimming pared 0 bases from V and 6 bases from J, leaving 13 bases between. The CDR3 spans 15 residues. The CDR3 loop is CASSQDGRLGDTQYF. CDR3 DNA sequence: TGCGCCAGCAGCCAAGACGGGAGATTAGGGGATACGCAGTATTTT.

This chain connects TRBV27 to TRBJ2-3; D is unresolved. This CDR3 has 15 amino acids. From germline, CDR1 is MNHEY and CDR2 SMNVEV (reference sequence). V lost 8 bases, J lost 3 bases, and 18 bases lay in between. The CDR3 region is CASAPTMVQTDTQYF. The CDR3 DNA reads TGTGCCAGCGCCCCCACTATGGTTCAAACAGATACGCAGTATTTT.